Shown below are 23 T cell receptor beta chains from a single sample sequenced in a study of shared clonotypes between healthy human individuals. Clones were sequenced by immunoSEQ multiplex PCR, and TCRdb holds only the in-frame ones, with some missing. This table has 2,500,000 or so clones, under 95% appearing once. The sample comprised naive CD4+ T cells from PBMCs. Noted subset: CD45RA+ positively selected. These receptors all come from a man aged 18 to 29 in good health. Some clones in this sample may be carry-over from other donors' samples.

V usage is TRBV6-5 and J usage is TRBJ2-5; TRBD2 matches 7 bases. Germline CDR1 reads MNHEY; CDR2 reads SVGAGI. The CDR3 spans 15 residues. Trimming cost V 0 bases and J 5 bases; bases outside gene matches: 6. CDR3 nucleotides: TGTGCCAGCAGTTACTCCCTATCGCGGGAGGAGACCCAGTACTTC. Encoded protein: CASSYSLSREETQYF.

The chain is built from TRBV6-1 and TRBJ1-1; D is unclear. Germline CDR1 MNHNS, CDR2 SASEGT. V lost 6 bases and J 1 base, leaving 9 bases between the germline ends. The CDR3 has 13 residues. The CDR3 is CASSQKGNTEAFF. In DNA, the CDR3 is TGTGCCAGCAGCCAAAAGGGGAACACTGAAGCTTTCTTT.

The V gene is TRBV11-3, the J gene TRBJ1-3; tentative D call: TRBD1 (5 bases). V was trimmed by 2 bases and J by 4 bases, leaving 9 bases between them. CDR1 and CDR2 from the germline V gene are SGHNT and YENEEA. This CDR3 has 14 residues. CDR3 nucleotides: TGTGCCAGCAGCTTACAGGGATCCGGAAACACCATATATTTT. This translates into CASSLQGSGNTIYF.

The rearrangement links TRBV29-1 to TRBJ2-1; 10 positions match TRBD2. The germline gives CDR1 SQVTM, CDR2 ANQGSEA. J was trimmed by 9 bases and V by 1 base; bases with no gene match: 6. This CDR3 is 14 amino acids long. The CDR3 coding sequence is TGCAGCGTTGAAGCGGGACTAGCGTCACCTGAGCAGTTCTTC. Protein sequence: CSVEAGLASPEQFF.

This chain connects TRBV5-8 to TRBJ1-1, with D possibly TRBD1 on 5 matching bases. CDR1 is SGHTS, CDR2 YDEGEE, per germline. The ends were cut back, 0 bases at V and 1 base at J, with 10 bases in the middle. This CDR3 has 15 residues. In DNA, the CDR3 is TGTGCCAGCAGCTTGGCTAGGACAAAGAACACTGAAGCTTTCTTT. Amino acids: CASSLARTKNTEAFF.

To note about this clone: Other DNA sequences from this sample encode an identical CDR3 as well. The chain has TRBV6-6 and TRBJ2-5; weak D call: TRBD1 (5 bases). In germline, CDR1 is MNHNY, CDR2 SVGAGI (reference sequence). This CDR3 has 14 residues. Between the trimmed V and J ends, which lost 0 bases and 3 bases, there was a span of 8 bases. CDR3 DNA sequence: TGTGCCAGCAGTTACTCAGGCAGGGAAGAGACCCAGTACTTC. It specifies CASSYSGREETQYF.

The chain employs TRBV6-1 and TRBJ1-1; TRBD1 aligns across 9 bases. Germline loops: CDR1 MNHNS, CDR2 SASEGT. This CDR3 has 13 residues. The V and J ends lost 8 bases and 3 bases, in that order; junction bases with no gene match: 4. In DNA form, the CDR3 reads TGTGCCAGCCTGGGACAGGGAGACACTGAAGCTTTCTTT. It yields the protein CASLGQGDTEAFF.

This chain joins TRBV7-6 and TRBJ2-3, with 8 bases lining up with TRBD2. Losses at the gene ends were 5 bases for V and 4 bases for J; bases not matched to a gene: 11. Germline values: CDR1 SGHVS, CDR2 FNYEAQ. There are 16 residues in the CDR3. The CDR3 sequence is CASSPPGTRSSDTQYF. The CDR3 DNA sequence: TGTGCCAGCAGCCCCCCCGGGACTAGGTCGTCAGATACGCAGTATTTT.

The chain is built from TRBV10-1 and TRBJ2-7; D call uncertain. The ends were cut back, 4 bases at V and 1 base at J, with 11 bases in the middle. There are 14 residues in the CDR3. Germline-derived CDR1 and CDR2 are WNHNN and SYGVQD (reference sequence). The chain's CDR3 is CASSATGISYEQYF. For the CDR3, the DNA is TGCGCCAGCAGTGCGACTGGGATTTCCTACGAGCAGTACTTC.

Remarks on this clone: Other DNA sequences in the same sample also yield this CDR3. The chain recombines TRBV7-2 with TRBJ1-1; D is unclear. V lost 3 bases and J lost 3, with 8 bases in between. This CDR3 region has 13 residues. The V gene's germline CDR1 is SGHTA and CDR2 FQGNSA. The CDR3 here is CASSFYRDTEAFF. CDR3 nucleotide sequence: TGTGCCAGCAGCTTCTACCGGGACACTGAAGCTTTCTTT. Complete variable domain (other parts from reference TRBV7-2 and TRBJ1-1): GAGVSQSPSNKVTEKGKDVELRCDPISGHTALYWYRQSLGQGLEFLIYFQGNSAPDKSGLPSDRFSAERTGGSVSTLTIQRTQQEDSAVYLCASSFYRDTEAFFGQGTRLTVV.

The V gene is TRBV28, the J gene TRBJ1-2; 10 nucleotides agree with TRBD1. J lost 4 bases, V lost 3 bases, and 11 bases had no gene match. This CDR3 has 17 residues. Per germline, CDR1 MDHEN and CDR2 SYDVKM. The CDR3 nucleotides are TGTGCCAGCAGTTTTCTTTGGGACAGGGGCCAGGGCTATGGCTACACCTTC. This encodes CASSFLWDRGQGYGYTF.

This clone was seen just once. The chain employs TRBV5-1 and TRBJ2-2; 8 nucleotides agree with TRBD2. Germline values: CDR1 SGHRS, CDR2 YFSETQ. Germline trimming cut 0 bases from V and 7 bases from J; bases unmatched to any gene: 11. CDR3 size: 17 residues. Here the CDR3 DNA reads TGCGCCAGCAGCTTGGGATTAGCGGGACCCTCGGGCGGGGAGCTGTTTTTT. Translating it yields CASSLGLAGPSGGELFF.

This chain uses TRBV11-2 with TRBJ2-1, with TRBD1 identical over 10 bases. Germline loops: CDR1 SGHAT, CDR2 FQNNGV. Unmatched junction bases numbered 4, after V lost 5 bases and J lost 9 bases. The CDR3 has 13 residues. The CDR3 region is CASSTGQGSEQFF. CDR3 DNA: TGTGCCAGCAGCACGGGACAGGGGTCTGAGCAGTTCTTC.

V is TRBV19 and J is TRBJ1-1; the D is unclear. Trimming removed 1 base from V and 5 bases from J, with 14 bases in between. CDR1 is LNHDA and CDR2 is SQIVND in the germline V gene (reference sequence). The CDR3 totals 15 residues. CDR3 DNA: TGTGCCAGTAGTATAGTATTGGGTGCCGGGACTGAAGCTTTCTTT. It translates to CASSIVLGAGTEAFF.

In nucleotides, the CDR3 is TGTGCCAGCTCACCATATACGGGACAGAGCTGGACTGGGGAGCTGTTTTTT. As protein: CASSPYTGQSWTGELFF. This sequence joins TRBV18 and TRBJ2-2; 7 bases align to TRBD1. CDR1 is KGHSH and CDR2 is LQKENI in the germline V gene. The CDR3 runs 17 residues. After removal of 2 bases from V and 8 bases from J, the junction contained 14 bases not matched to a gene.

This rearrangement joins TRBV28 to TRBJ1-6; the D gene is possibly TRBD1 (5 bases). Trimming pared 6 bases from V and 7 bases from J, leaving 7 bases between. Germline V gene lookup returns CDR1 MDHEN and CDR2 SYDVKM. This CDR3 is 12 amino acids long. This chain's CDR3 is CASSSGNSPLHF. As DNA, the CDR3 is TGTGCCAGCAGCTCAGGGAATTCACCCCTCCACTTT.

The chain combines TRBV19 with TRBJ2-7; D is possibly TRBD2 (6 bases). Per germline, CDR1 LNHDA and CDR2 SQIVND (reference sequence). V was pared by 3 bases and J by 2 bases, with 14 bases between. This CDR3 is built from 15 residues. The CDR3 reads CASSMGGQPTYEQYF. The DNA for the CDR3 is TGTGCCAGTAGTATGGGGGGTCAGCCTACCTACGAGCAGTACTTC.

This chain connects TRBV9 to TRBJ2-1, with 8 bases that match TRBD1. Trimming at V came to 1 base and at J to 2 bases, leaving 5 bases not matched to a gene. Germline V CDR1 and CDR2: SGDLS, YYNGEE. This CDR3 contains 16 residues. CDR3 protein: CASSVNGQGAYNEQFF. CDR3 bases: TGTGCCAGCAGCGTAAACGGACAGGGCGCCTACAATGAGCAGTTCTTC.

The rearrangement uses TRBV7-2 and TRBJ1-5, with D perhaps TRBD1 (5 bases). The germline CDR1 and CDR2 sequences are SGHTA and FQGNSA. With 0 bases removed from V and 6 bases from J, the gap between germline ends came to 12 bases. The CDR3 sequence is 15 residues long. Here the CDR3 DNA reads TGTGCCAGCAGCTTAGCGGGGGGACGGGTTCAGCCCCAGCATTTT. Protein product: CASSLAGGRVQPQHF.

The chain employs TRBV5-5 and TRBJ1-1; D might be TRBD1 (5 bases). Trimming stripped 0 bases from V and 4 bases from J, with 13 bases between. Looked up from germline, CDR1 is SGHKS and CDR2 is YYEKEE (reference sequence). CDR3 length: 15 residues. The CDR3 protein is CASSLGGVGFTEAFF. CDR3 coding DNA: TGTGCCAGCAGCTTGGGAGGGGTTGGGTTCACTGAAGCTTTCTTT.

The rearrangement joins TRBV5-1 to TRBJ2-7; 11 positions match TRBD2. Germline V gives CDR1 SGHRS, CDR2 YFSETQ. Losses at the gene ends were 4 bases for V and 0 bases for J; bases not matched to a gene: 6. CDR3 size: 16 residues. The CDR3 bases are TGCGCCAGCAGCGTGACTAGCGGGAAGAGCTCCTACGAGCAGTACTTC. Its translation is CASSVTSGKSSYEQYF.

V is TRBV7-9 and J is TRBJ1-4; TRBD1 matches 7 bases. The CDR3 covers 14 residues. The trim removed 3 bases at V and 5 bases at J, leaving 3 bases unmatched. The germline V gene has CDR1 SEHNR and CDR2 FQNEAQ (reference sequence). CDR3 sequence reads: CASSLGQKNEKLFF. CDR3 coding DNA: TGTGCCAGCAGCTTGGGACAGAAGAATGAAAAACTGTTTTTT.

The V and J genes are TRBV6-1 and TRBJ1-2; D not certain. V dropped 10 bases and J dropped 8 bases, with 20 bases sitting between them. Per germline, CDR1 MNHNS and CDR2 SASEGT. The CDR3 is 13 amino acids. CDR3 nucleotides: TGTGCCACGAACCGGCAGGCCTCCCTAGGCTACACCTTC. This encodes CATNRQASLGYTF.